This TCR beta chain was profiled in a study of T cell responses to AZD1222 COVID-19 vaccine. Overall study findings and caveats: Vaccine-associated CD4 TCRs ranged over spike, dominating at 160-218 and 743-854. The study sampled repertoires only after the peak T cell response.

Measured with immunoSEQ multiplex PCR; TCRdb has only the in-frame clones, and not every one. The data hold 160,000 or so clones, with approximately 91% observed a single time. The CDR3 runs 11 residues. Deletions cut 3 bases from V and 5 bases from J, with 8 bases between. CDR1 and CDR2 (germline): DFQATT, SNEGSKA (reference sequence). On this clone itself: What it recognizes is unknown.

The material was peripheral blood, obtained on day 0 of AZD1222 vaccination. This chain connects TRBV20-1 to TRBJ2-7, with D possibly being TRBD2 (5 bases). This sequence originates from an adult in good health. The CDR3 region has the DNA TGCAGTGCTAGTTCTAGCAACGAGCAGTACTTC. Amino acids: CSASSSNEQYF.